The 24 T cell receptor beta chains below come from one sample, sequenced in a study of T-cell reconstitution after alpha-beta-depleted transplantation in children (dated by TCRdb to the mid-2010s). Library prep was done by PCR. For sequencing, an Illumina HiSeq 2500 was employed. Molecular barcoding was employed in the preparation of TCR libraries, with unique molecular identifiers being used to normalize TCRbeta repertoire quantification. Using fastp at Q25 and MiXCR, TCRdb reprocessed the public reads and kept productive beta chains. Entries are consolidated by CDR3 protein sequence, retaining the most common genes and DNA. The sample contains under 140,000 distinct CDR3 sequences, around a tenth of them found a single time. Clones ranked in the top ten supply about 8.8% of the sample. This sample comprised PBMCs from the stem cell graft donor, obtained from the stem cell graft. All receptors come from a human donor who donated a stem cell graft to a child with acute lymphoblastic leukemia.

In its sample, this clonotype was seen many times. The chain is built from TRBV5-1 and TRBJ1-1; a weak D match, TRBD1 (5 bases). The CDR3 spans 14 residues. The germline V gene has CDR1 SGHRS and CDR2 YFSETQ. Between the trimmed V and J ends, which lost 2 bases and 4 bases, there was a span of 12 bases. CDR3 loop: CASSLGRQGTEAFF. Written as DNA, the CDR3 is TGCGCCAGCAGCTTAGGACGCCAGGGCACTGAAGCTTTCTTT.

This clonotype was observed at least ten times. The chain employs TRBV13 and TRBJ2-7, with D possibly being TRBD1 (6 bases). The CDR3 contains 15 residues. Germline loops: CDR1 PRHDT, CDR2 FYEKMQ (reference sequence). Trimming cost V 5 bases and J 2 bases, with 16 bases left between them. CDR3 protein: CASSAARGPTYEQYF. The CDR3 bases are TGTGCCAGCAGCGCCGCCAGGGGCCCTACCTACGAGCAGTACTTC.

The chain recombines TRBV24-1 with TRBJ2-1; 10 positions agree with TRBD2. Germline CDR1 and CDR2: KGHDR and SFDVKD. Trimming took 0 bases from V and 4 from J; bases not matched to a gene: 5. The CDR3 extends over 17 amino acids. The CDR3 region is CATSDLRLTSGYNEQFF. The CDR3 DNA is TGTGCCACCAGTGATTTGCGTTTGACTAGCGGGTACAATGAGCAGTTCTTC.

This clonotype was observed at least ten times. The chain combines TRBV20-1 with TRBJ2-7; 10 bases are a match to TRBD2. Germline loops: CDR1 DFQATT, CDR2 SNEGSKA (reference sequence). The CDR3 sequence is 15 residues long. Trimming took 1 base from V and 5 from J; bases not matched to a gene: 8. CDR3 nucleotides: TGCAGTGCTAGAGGTATTGGGACTAGCGTAAACGAGCAGTACTTC. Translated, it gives CSARGIGTSVNEQYF.

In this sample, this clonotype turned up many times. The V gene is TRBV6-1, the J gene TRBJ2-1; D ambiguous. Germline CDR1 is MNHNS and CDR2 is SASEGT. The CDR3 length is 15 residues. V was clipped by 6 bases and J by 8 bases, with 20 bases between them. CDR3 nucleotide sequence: TGTGCCAGCAGCCAGGTGGCGGCTTTTTCGGATGAGCAGTTCTTC. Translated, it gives CASSQVAAFSDEQFF.

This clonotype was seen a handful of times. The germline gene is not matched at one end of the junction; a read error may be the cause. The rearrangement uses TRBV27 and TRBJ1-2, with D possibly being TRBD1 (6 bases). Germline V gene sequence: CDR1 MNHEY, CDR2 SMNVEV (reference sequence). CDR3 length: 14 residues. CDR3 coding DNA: TGTGCCAGCAGTTACAGGGTAGCTAACTATGGCGACACCTTC. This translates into CASSYRVANYGDTF.

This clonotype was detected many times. The CDR3 DNA sequence: TGTGCCAGCACTCTCGGACTAGCGGCCTACGAGCAGTACTTC. Residues: CASTLGLAAYEQYF. The chain recombines TRBV6-5 with TRBJ2-7; 10 positions match TRBD2. The CDR3 has 14 amino acids. After removal of 7 bases from V and 2 bases from J, the junction contained 5 bases not matched to a gene. In germline, CDR1 is MNHEY, CDR2 SVGAGI.

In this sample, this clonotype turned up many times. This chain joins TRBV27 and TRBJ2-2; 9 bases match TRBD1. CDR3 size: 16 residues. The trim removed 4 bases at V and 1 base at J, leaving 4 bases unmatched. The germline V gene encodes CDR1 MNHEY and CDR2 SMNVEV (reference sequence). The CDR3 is CASSWDRAKNTGELFF. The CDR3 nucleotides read TGTGCCAGCAGTTGGGACAGGGCGAAGAACACCGGGGAGCTGTTTTTT.

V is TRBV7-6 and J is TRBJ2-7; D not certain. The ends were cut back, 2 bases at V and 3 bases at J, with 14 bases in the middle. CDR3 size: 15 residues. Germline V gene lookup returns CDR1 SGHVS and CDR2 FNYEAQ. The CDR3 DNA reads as TGTGCCAGCAGCTTACACACGGATGACAACTACGAGCAGTACTTC. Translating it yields CASSLHTDDNYEQYF.

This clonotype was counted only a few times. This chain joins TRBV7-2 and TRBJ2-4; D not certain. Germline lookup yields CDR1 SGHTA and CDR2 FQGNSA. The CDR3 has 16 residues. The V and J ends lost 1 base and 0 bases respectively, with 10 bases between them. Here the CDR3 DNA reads TGTGCCAGCAGCTTAGACGGCACGGTAGCCAAAAACATTCAGTACTTC. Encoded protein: CASSLDGTVAKNIQYF.

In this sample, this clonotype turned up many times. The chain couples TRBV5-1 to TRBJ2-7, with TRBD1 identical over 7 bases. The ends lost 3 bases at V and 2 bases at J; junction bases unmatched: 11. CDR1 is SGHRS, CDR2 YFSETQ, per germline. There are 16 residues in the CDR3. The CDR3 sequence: CASSYATGVDAYEQYF. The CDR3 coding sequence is TGCGCCAGCAGCTATGCTACAGGGGTCGACGCCTACGAGCAGTACTTC. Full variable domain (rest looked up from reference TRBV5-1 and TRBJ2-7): KAGVTQTPRYLIKTRGQQVTLSCSPISGHRSVSWYQQTPGQGLQFLFEYFSETQRNKGNFPGRFSGRQFSNSRSEMNVSTLELGDSALYLCASSYATGVDAYEQYFGPGTRLTVT.

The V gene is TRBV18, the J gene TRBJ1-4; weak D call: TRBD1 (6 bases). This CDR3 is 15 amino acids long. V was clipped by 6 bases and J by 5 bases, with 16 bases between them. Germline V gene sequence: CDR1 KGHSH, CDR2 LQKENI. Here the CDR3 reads CASSPSDGGNEKLFF. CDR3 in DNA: TGTGCCAGCTCCCCCTCGGATGGGGGCAATGAAAAACTGTTTTTT.

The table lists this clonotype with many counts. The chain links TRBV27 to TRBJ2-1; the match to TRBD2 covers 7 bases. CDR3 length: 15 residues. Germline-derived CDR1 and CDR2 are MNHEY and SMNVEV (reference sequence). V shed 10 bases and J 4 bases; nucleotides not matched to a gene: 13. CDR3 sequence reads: CATYQRGRFYNEQFF. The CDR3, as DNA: TGTGCCACCTACCAGCGGGGCCGTTTTTACAATGAGCAGTTCTTC.

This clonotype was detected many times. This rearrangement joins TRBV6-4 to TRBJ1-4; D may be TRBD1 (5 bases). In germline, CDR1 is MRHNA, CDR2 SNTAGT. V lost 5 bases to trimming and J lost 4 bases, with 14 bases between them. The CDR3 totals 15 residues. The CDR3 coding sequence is TGTGCCAGCAGTCCGCAGGGAGGCGGTAATGAAAAACTGTTTTTT. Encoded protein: CASSPQGGGNEKLFF.

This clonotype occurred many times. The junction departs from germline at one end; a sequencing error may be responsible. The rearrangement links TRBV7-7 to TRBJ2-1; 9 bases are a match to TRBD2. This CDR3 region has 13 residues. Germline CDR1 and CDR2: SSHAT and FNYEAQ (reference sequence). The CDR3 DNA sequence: TGTGCTAGCAGCAAAGCGGGAGGCAATGAGCAGTTCTTC. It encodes CASSKAGGNEQFF.

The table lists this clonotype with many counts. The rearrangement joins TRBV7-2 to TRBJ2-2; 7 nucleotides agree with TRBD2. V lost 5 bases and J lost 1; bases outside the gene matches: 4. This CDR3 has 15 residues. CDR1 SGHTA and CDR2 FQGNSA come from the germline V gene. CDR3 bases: TGTGCCAGCAGCACAGCGGGGCGGAACACCGGGGAGCTGTTTTTT. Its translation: CASSTAGRNTGELFF.

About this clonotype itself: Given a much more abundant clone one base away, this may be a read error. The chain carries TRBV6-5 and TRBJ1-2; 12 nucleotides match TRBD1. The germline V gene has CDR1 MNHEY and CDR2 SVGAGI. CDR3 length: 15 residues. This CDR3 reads CASSLTGTGGDGCTF. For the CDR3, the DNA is TGTGCCAGCAGTTTGACCGGGACAGGGGGCGATGGCTGCACCTTC.

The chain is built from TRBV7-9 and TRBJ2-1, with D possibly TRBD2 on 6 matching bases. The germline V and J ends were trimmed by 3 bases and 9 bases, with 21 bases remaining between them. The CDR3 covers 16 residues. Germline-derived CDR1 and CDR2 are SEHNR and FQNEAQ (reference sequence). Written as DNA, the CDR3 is TGTGCCAGCAGCTTTGGCCGCGGGGCAGCTGCGGGTGAGCAGTTCTTC. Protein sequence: CASSFGRGAAAGEQFF.

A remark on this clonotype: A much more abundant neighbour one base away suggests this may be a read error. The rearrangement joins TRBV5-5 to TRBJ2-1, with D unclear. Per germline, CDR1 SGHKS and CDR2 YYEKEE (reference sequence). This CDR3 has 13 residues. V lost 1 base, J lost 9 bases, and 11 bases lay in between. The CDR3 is CASSLYAYGEQFF. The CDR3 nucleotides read TGTGCCAGCAGCTTGTATGCGTACGGTGAGCAGTTCTTC.

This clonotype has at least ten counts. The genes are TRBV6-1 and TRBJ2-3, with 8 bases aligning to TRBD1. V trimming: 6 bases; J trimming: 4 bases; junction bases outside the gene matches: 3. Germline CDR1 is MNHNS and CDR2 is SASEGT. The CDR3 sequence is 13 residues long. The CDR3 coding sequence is TGTGCCAGCAGGGACAGGGTCCCAGATACGCAGTATTTT. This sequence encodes CASRDRVPDTQYF.

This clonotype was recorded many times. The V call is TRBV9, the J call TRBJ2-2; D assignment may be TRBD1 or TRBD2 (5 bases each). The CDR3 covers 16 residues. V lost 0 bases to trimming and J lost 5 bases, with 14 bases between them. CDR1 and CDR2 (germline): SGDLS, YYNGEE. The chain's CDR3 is CASSVDGGFGTGELFF. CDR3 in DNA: TGTGCCAGCAGCGTAGATGGGGGTTTTGGTACCGGGGAGCTGTTTTTT.

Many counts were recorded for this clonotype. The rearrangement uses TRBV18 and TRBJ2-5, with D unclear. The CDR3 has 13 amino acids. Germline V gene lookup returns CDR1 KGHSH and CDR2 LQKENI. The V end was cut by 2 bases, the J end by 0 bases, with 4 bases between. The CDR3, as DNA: TGTGCCAGCTCACCAAGTTACCAAGAGACCCAGTACTTC. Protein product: CASSPSYQETQYF.

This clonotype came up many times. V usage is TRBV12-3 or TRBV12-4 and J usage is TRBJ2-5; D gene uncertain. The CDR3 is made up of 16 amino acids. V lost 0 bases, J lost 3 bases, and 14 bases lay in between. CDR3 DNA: TGTGCCAGCAGTTTAGCGGCAGGCGCCGGTGAAGAGACCCAGTACTTC. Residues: CASSLAAGAGEETQYF.

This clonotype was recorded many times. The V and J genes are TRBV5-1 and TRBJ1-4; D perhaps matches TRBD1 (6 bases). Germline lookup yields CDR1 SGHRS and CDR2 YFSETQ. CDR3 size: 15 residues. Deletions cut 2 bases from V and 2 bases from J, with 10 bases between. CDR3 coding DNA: TGCGCCAGCAGCTTTACAGGGTCTACTAATGAAAAACTGTTTTTT. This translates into CASSFTGSTNEKLFF.